This TCR beta chain originates from a study of blood T cell repertoires in COVID-19. The assay was immunoSEQ multiplex PCR, and TCRdb's table has in-frame clones only and misses some. In the table there are about 78,000 clones, about 89% of which are singletons. The CDR3 has 12 residues. V dropped 7 bases and J dropped 8; count of bases not matched to a gene: 7. The germline V gene encodes CDR1 MDHEN and CDR2 SYDVKM. This clone was found a few times. Sequencing was performed on peripheral blood. V usage is TRBV28 and J usage is TRBJ1-1, with 7 bases identical to TRBD1. The sequence was collected from a woman aged 60-75 years with acute or convalescent COVID-19. The CDR3 is CASTKQQGEAFF. The CDR3 coding sequence is TGTGCCAGCACCAAACAACAGGGGGAAGCTTTCTTT.